This T cell receptor (beta chain) was captured in a study of graft-versus-host responses after intestinal transplantation (dated by TCRdb to the early 2020s). Broadly, across the study: The transplants that recipients received were multivisceral, liver-intestinal, or isolated intestinal. All recipients received anti-thymocyte globulin induction followed by maintenance tacrolimus and steroids for about three years. After intestinal transplantation, graft-versus-host and host-versus-graft alloreactive T cell clones in the graft, circulation and bone marrow were tracked using bulk TCR-beta CDR3 sequencing. Alloreactive clones were identified by sequencing pre-transplant mixed lymphocyte reaction products and comparing them with unstimulated pre-transplant donor and recipient T cells. The cohort enrolled 24 intestinal transplant recipients, one of whom was a retransplant, and a few patients without pretransplant specimens were excluded. A peak of at least 4% donor T cells among recipient peripheral blood mononuclear cells was the definition used for donor T cell macrochimerism. Samples from a few later patients were sequenced in-house on an Illumina MiSeq with MiXCR processing rather than by the commercial service.

What this sample's time point label stands for: cells obtained before transplantation from donor or recipient. CD3+CD4+ and CD3+CD8+ populations were FACS-sorted from unstimulated pre-transplant donor and recipient cells taken from spleen or lymph nodes. Taken from the germline V gene, the CDR1 and CDR2 loops are SQVTM and ANQGSEA. V and J are truncated by 5 bases and 7 bases respectively, leaving an intervening sequence of 9 bases. The CDR3, cysteine through phenylalanine, is 10 amino acids long. Only the CDR3 part of the read is kept: 30 bases, read in frame from the first base. Library construction relied on the immunoSEQ multiplex PCR assay. For most patients, genomic DNA was isolated using the Qiagen DNeasy Blood and Tissue Kit and was shipped frozen to Adaptive Biotechnologies for TCR sequencing. Adaptive Biotechnologies carried out high-throughput TCR-beta CDR3 sequencing of genomic DNA for most patients. The authors' analysis ran thus. TCR sequencing data were retrieved from Adaptive's ImmunoSEQ software for about 17 patients, whereas a few other patients were processed with MiXCR and VDJtools. CD4 versus CD8 sorting errors were corrected by removing sequences found in both subsets at a frequency ratio below 5:1. CDR3 nucleotide sequences shared between donor and recipient were removed because their origin could not be assigned. To be classed as alloreactive, a clone needed at least 2-fold expansion over unstimulated cells and a minimum CFSE-low frequency of 0.002% (template counts) or 0.001% (read counts). Mappable clones were those detected in sequenced pre-transplant spleen, lymph node, or MLR CFSE-low populations of the donor or recipient. The cumulative frequency of alloreactive clones was calculated as a percentage of all sequences, weighted by copy number. The clones in this table, taken by TCRdb from immuneACCESS, are in-frame only. Not every clone is retained; where verified, under half of the shortfall comes from an unresolved V gene, and the cause of the rest is unknown. V, J and clone size are those of that table, while D and trimming were read from the DNA. This sample lists roughly 99,000 clones; about 90% were detected once. The ten largest clones capture roughly 0.07% of the sample.

The research as a whole found: In patients with donor T cell macrochimerism, the allografts had high GvH to HvG T cell clonal ratios. GvH clones were detected in recipient bone marrow, and some of these GvH clones were observed earlier in ileal mucosa or blood, consistent with an intestinal mucosal origin. Conclusions were limited by the relatively low number and heterogeneity of intestinal transplant patients. Early after transplant, declines in HvG clones were associated with peak levels of circulating GvH clones.

On this clone: Its antigen specificity is not known. No base quality values were provided; no much bigger clone lies one nucleotide off.

This clonotype was sampled from a human donor who was the organ donor for an intestinal transplant. This receptor chain uses TRBV29-1 and TRBJ2-7; TRBD2 is perhaps the D gene, given 6 matching bases. The sequences come from unstimulated CD8+ T cells sorted from spleen or lymph node cells, collected before transplant. Here is the DNA: TGCAGCGTTAACGCGGGGGAGCAGTACTTC. Its protein product is CSVNAGEQYF.